What follows are 18 T cell receptor beta chains derived from one specimen sequenced in a study of cytomegalovirus exposure and HLA in healthy donors. Profiled with immunoSEQ multiplex PCR; TCRdb holds only in-frame clones, not every one. The table records fewer than 130,000 clones, 85% to 90% of them present only once. Input material: PBMCs. Receptors originate from a woman under 40 in good health and CMV-seropositive.

This rearrangement joins TRBV10-3 to TRBJ2-2, with a possible D match to TRBD1 (5 bases). The CDR3 sequence is 14 residues long. CDR1 ENHRY and CDR2 SYGVKD come from the germline V gene. V lost 10 bases and J 1 base, leaving 13 bases between the germline ends. This chain's CDR3 is CATKGQLNTGELFF. CDR3 coding DNA: TGTGCCACCAAGGGGCAGCTGAACACCGGGGAGCTGTTTTTT.

The V gene is TRBV6-5, the J gene TRBJ1-5, with D tentatively TRBD1 (5 bases). This CDR3 has 15 amino acids. The V and J ends lost 6 bases and 0 bases respectively, with 12 bases between them. Germline CDR1 MNHEY, CDR2 SVGAGI. CDR3 sequence (DNA): TGTGCCAGCAGCCCCGACAGTTATAGCAATCAGCCCCAGCATTTT. Protein product: CASSPDSYSNQPQHF.

V is TRBV27 and J is TRBJ2-7; 10 nucleotides match TRBD1. Germline CDR1 and CDR2: MNHEY and SMNVEV (reference sequence). CDR3 size: 13 residues. V shed 6 bases and J 4 bases; nucleotides not matched to a gene: 3. The CDR3 nucleotides read TGTGCCAGCAGCCCGGGACAGGGGTACGAGCAGTACTTC. Its protein product is CASSPGQGYEQYF.

The chain combines TRBV7-6 with TRBJ2-7, with 7 bases lining up with TRBD2. The germline CDR1 and CDR2 sequences are SGHVS and FNYEAQ. CDR3 length: 14 amino acids. J gave up 2 bases and V 5 bases, and 6 bases lay outside the gene matches. The CDR3 here is CASSPGGIPYEQYF. In DNA, the CDR3 is TGTGCCAGCAGCCCGGGAGGCATTCCCTACGAGCAGTACTTC.

The rearrangement joins TRBV10-3 to TRBJ1-1; no firm D call. Deletions cut 2 bases from V and 3 bases from J, with 7 bases between. Germline-derived CDR1 and CDR2 are ENHRY and SYGVKD. The CDR3 is 13 residues long. The CDR3 DNA is TGTGCCATCAGTGAGGTTGAGGACACTGAAGCTTTCTTT. This translates into CAISEVEDTEAFF.

J is TRBJ2-2 and V is TRBV30; 8 nucleotides match TRBD1. Germline V gives CDR1 GTSNPN, CDR2 SVGIG (reference sequence). This CDR3 region has 14 residues. The ends lost 5 bases at V and 1 base at J; junction bases unmatched: 3. This chain's CDR3 is CAWDRGMNTGELFF. The CDR3 region has the DNA TGTGCCTGGGACAGGGGCATGAACACCGGGGAGCTGTTTTTT.

The chain uses TRBV5-1 and TRBJ2-2; possibly TRBD1 for D (6 bases). Germline CDR1 reads SGHRS; CDR2 reads YFSETQ. The CDR3 extends over 17 amino acids. V lost 3 bases and J lost 5, with 20 bases in between. The CDR3 region is CASSYPLGRGGTGELFF. The CDR3 DNA sequence: TGCGCCAGCAGCTACCCGCTTGGCAGGGGCGGAACCGGGGAGCTGTTTTTT.

The chain employs TRBV5-1 and TRBJ2-2, with 11 bases that match TRBD2. The CDR3 sequence is 16 residues long. J gave up 5 bases and V 4 bases, and 7 bases lay outside the gene matches. CDR1 and CDR2 from the germline V gene are SGHRS and YFSETQ. As DNA, the CDR3 is TGCGCCAGCAGCCCCTTAGCGGGAGGGGCGACCGGGGAGCTGTTTTTT. Amino acid sequence: CASSPLAGGATGELFF. The whole variable domain, filled in from reference TRBV5-1 and TRBJ2-2, reads KAGVTQTPRYLIKTRGQQVTLSCSPISGHRSVSWYQQTPGQGLQFLFEYFSETQRNKGNFPGRFSGRQFSNSRSEMNVSTLELGDSALYLCASSPLAGGATGELFFGEGSRLTVL.

The chain joins TRBV4-2 to TRBJ2-4, with 11 bases lining up with TRBD2. V lost 4 bases, J lost 3 bases, and 8 bases stayed unmatched. In germline, CDR1 is LGHNA, CDR2 YNFKEQ. The CDR3 covers 17 residues. CDR3: CASSPIAGGPDKNIQYF. Here the CDR3 DNA reads TGTGCCAGCAGCCCAATAGCGGGGGGGCCCGACAAAAACATTCAGTACTTC.

This chain links TRBV9 with TRBJ2-7; perhaps TRBD1 as D (6 bases). The CDR3 sequence is 13 residues long. Germline V gene lookup returns CDR1 SGDLS and CDR2 YYNGEE. The V gene lost 4 bases and the J gene lost 6 bases, with 14 bases spanning the gap. CDR3 nucleotides: TGTGCCAGCAGCTACAATCTAGGGGGCGAGCAGTACTTC. Protein product: CASSYNLGGEQYF.

This clone was recorded once. The chain links TRBV5-1 to TRBJ2-7; possible D gene TRBD2, 5 bases. The V gene's germline CDR1 is SGHRS and CDR2 YFSETQ. Between the trimmed V and J ends, which lost 3 bases and 2 bases, there was a span of 15 bases. CDR3 size: 15 residues. CDR3 protein: CASSSAGLGTYEQYF. CDR3 coding DNA: TGCGCCAGCAGCTCTGCGGGCCTCGGTACCTACGAGCAGTACTTC.

The chain links TRBV4-2 to TRBJ2-1; TRBD2 agrees at 10 bases. Germline CDR1 reads LGHNA; CDR2 reads YNFKEQ. The CDR3 length is 18 residues. Trimming removed 0 bases from V and 4 bases from J; junction bases left unmatched: 9. CDR3 in DNA: TGTGCCAGCAGCCAAGAGGCTAGCGGGGGTATTTTGTACAATGAGCAGTTCTTC. Amino acid sequence: CASSQEASGGILYNEQFF.

This clone came up many times. The chain combines TRBV4-2 with TRBJ2-1; TRBD2 aligns across 8 bases. This CDR3 comprises 16 residues. The ends lost 0 bases at V and 4 bases at J; junction bases unmatched: 5. Germline values: CDR1 LGHNA, CDR2 YNFKEQ. This CDR3 reads CASSQDTGTRYNEQFF. CDR3 sequence (DNA): TGTGCCAGCAGCCAAGATACGGGGACTAGGTACAATGAGCAGTTCTTC.

The chain joins TRBV29-1 to TRBJ1-1; weak D call: TRBD1 (5 bases). The CDR3 runs to 15 residues. V was trimmed by 0 bases and J by 0 bases, leaving 11 bases between them. Germline V gives CDR1 SQVTM, CDR2 ANQGSEA. The CDR3 loop reads CSVEDRARVNTEAFF. CDR3 coding DNA: TGCAGCGTTGAAGATCGAGCCAGGGTGAACACTGAAGCTTTCTTT.

The rearrangement uses TRBV5-6 and TRBJ2-1; tentative D call: TRBD2 (5 bases). In germline, CDR1 is SGHDT, CDR2 YYEEEE. The CDR3 extends over 14 amino acids. V lost 4 bases to trimming and J lost 0 bases, with 8 bases between them. CDR3 loop: CASSKGDSYNEQFF. The CDR3 DNA reads as TGTGCCAGCAGCAAGGGAGACTCCTACAATGAGCAGTTCTTC.

The J gene is TRBJ2-2, the V gene TRBV5-1; 11 bases agree with TRBD2. The CDR3 sequence is 18 residues long. Germline V gives CDR1 SGHRS, CDR2 YFSETQ. V dropped 4 bases and J dropped 7; count of bases not matched to a gene: 15. Here the CDR3 DNA reads TGCGCCAGCAGCCTTAGACAAAAACTAGCGGGAGTGCACGGGGAGCTGTTTTTT. It yields the protein CASSLRQKLAGVHGELFF.

The genes are TRBV30 and TRBJ2-2; a possible D gene is TRBD2 (5 bases). CDR1 GTSNPN and CDR2 SVGIG come from the germline V gene (reference sequence). The V gene lost 2 bases and the J gene lost 4 bases, with 8 bases spanning the gap. The length of the CDR3 is 13 residues. CDR3 nucleotides: TGTGCCTGGAGTTTAGCGCTCACCGGGGAGCTGTTTTTT. Residues: CAWSLALTGELFF.

The chain joins TRBV5-3 to TRBJ1-2; D is perhaps TRBD1 (6 bases). TRBV5-3 qualifies as an ORF whose function is uncertain. The V gene lost 1 base and the J gene lost 4 bases, with 20 bases spanning the gap. The CDR3 totals 17 residues. The chain's CDR3 is CARSLSQGLCDPYGYTF. As DNA, the CDR3 is TGTGCCAGAAGCTTGTCCCAGGGGCTTTGTGACCCCTATGGCTACACCTTC.